The rows below give T cell receptor beta chains drawn from one sample of a study of cytomegalovirus exposure and HLA in healthy donors. Clones were read by immunoSEQ multiplex PCR, and TCRdb kept only the in-frame ones, dropping some. Among about 150,000 clones listed, around 85% were seen once. Sequencing input: PBMCs. The receptors derive from a male donor in good health and CMV-seronegative. Both conserved end residues are part of each CDR3. The D gene is left open where the match is weak. Where a row states a size, it is once, few, many or the class of an expanded clone; other rows omit it.

>.|TRBJ1-5|TRBD1|TRBV4-2|17
TGTGCCAGCAGCCAAGATAGGACCGGGACAGGGAATCAGCCCCAGCATTTT
CASSQDRTGTGNQPQHF
>few|TRBJ2-5|TRBD2|TRBV7-9|13
TGTGCCAGCAGCTTTACTAGCGGGGAGACCCAGTACTTC
CASSFTSGETQYF
>many|TRBJ2-5|.|TRBV4-3|16
TGCGCCAGCAGCCCCGGGGTAGCGGCCCCACAAGAGACCCAGTACTTC
CASSPGVAAPQETQYF
>.|TRBJ1-4|TRBD1|TRBV5-8|15
TGTGCCAGCAGTTTTCCGGGACAGGGCTATGAAAAACTGTTTTTT
CASSFPGQGYEKLFF
>.|TRBJ1-5|TRBD1|TRBV27|17
TGTGCCAGCAGTTCGGCGACCTTGGGACAGGGAGGACAGCCCCAGCATTTT
CASSSATLGQGGQPQHF
>.|TRBJ2-3|.|TRBV5-8|13
TGTGCCAGCAGTTCAAGGGGAACAGATACGCAGTATTTT
CASSSRGTDTQYF
>.|TRBJ1-1|TRBD1|TRBV6-1|16
TGTGCCAGCAGTGCACAGGGGGATTGGGTCGGCACTGAAGCTTTCTTT
CASSAQGDWVGTEAFF
>.|TRBJ1-1|.|TRBV15|15
TGTGCCACCAGCAGAGATACAGGGAAGGACACTGAAGCTTTCTTT
CATSRDTGKDTEAFF
>.|TRBJ1-5|.|TRBV30|14
TGTGCCTGGAGTGTAAGTAGCGGCAATCAGCCCCAGCATTTT
CAWSVSSGNQPQHF
>.|TRBJ2-5|TRBD2|TRBV6-1|17
TGTGCCAGCAGTGAAATCAAAGGACTAGCGGGACAAGAGACCCAGTACTTC
CASSEIKGLAGQETQYF
>.|TRBJ1-5|.|TRBV7-2|15
TGTGCCAGCAGCTTAGTGGTGGGGCCGGATCAGCCCCAGCATTTT
CASSLVVGPDQPQHF